Below, one TCR beta chain is given with its context. A much larger clone lies a single base off, so this may be a read error. The ends lost 1 base at V and 2 bases at J; junction bases unmatched: 3. The CDR3 is 15 amino acids. These data belong to a study of T cells in Graves' hyperthyroidism and ophthalmopathy. Authors of the study amplified TCR beta CDR3 regions from RNA transcripts. First-round RT-PCR with HTBI primers amplified the TCR CDR3 region. TCRdb redid the calling of the multiplex PCR reads with MiXCR, one entry per CDR3 protein. Of some 50,000 distinct CDR3 sequences in the sample, under 50% were seen once. Pregnant or lactating patients were excluded, as were those with uncontrolled infection or other autoimmune disease. Every diagnosis used clinical symptoms, serum thyroxine and TRAb, thyroid ultrasound and orbital computed tomography. A 10 ml volume of fresh peripheral blood provided the PBMCs.

What was sequenced was blood. The TCR sequence derives from a woman aged 45-65 years with Graves' ophthalmopathy. V usage is TRBV12-3 or TRBV12-4 and J usage is TRBJ2-7; TRBD1 aligns across 9 bases. In nucleotides, the CDR3 is TGTGCCAGCAGTTTAGTGTGGACAGGGGCCTACGAGCAGTACTTC. This gives the protein CASSLVWTGAYEQYF.